These T cell receptor beta chains were read from a single sample in a study of OX40 agonist ivuxolimab in advanced cancers. Profiled with immunoSEQ multiplex PCR; TCRdb holds only in-frame clones, not every one. The table lists 20,000 to 25,000 clones, around nine tenths of them singletons. The sample was CD4+ or CD8+ T cells sorted from blood, taken in a trial of the OX40 agonist ivuxolimab. The origin of the receptors is an adult with an advanced solid tumor such as melanoma, head and neck, liver or kidney cancer. CDR3s include the opening cysteine and the closing phenylalanine or tryptophan. The D gene is left open where the match is weak. Size is stated for part of the rows, as once, few or many counts, or as a class when the clone is expanded.

cdr3_nt | cdr3_aa | v_call | d_call | clone_size | j_call
TGTGCCAGCAGTTACGGGACAGTCCCAAACTATGGCTACACCTTC | CASSYGTVPNYGYTF | TRBV6-5 | TRBD1 | few | TRBJ1-2
TGTGCCAGCAGCCCCACGGAAGCAGGGATACACGAGCAGTACTTC | CASSPTEAGIHEQYF | TRBV11-1 | NA | NA | TRBJ2-7
TGCGCCAGCAGCCATCCCCCGGGGGGGGGCCTTATCACAGATACGCAGTATTTT | CASSHPPGGGLITDTQYF | TRBV4-1 | TRBD2 | NA | TRBJ2-3
TGCGCCAGCAGTGACCCCTGGCAGGACAATGAGCAGTTCTTC | CASSDPWQDNEQFF | TRBV10-2 | NA | NA | TRBJ2-1
TGCGCCAGCAGCCAAGGCCGGGGGTTGACTGGCACTGAAGCTTTCTTT | CASSQGRGLTGTEAFF | TRBV4-3 | NA | NA | TRBJ1-1
TGCGCCAGCAGCCTTAAGCCTCAGAGCGGGGGGCTCAATGAGCAGTTCTTC | CASSLKPQSGGLNEQFF | TRBV4-3 | TRBD2 | NA | TRBJ2-1
TGTGCCAGTAGTACAGGGGCGGGGTTTTATAGCAATCAGCCCCAGCATTTT | CASSTGAGFYSNQPQHF | TRBV19 | NA | NA | TRBJ1-5
TGTGCCAGCGGCCGAGGAGAAAAGGGGCACACTGAAGCTTTCTTT | CASGRGEKGHTEAFF | TRBV9 | NA | NA | TRBJ1-1
TGTGCCAGCCGCCTGGGTGGGGGGTACAATGAGCAGTTCTTC | CASRLGGGYNEQFF | TRBV27 | NA | once | TRBJ2-1
TGTGCCAGCAGCAATCGGGGTTTTCAAGTTGAGCAGTTCTTC | CASSNRGFQVEQFF | TRBV9 | NA | NA | TRBJ2-1
TGTGCCAGCAGTTCCGGCCAGGGTATCGAGCAGTACTTC | CASSSGQGIEQYF | TRBV28 | NA | NA | TRBJ2-7
NA | CASSKVGRGSGGYNSPLHF | TRBV21-1 | NA | NA | TRBJ1-6
TGTGCCAGCAGTGACTTGCCCGGGAACACTGAAGCTTTCTTT | CASSDLPGNTEAFF | TRBV6-4 | NA | NA | TRBJ1-1
TGTGCCAGCAGTGAATACAGATTCACCGGGGAGCTGTTTTTT | CASSEYRFTGELFF | TRBV2 | NA | NA | TRBJ2-2
TGCAGCGCTCGGGACAGTCTCTACGAGCAGTACTTC | CSARDSLYEQYF | TRBV29-1 | TRBD1 | NA | TRBJ2-7
TGTGCCAGCAGTGAATCGGCAGGATACACCGGGGAGCTGTTTTTT | CASSESAGYTGELFF | TRBV6-1 | NA | few | TRBJ2-2
TGTGCCAGCAGCCAGGAACAGAACACCTACGAGCAGTACTTC | CASSQEQNTYEQYF | TRBV5-6 | NA | NA | TRBJ2-7
TGCAGTGTCAGTGCTGGGGCCCAGTACTTC | CSVSAGAQYF | TRBV20-1 | NA | NA | TRBJ2-5
TGTGCCAGCAGCTTAAGAGGCACCCCAGTTAGTTACGAGCAGTACTTC | CASSLRGTPVSYEQYF | TRBV7-8 | NA | NA | TRBJ2-7
TGTGCCAGCAGCAAGACAAGAGTTTTCCCGAACAATGAGCAGTTCTTC | CASSKTRVFPNNEQFF | TRBV14 | NA | NA | TRBJ2-1
TGTGCCAGCCTCTATTTCCCCCGGGACAGAGATACGCAGTATTTT | CASLYFPRDRDTQYF | TRBV6-1 | TRBD1 | NA | TRBJ2-3
TGTGCCAGCAGGTCTAGTGGAGGGACATGGAATGAGCAGTTCTTC | CASRSSGGTWNEQFF | TRBV27 | NA | once | TRBJ2-1
TGTGCCAGCAGCTTAATAGACAGGGACTCTGGAAACACCATATATTTT | CASSLIDRDSGNTIYF | TRBV9 | TRBD1 | NA | TRBJ1-3
TGTGCCAGCAGTAGGAGCTATGGCTACACCTTC | CASSRSYGYTF | TRBV21-1 | NA | NA | TRBJ1-2
TGTGCCAGCAGCGCCGGGAGTCAGGCCAATGAGCAGTTCTTC | CASSAGSQANEQFF | TRBV9 | NA | NA | TRBJ2-1
TGTGCCAGCAGCTTCGGAGGGACGAACACTGAAGCTTTCTTT | CASSFGGTNTEAFF | TRBV7-2 | NA | NA | TRBJ1-1
TGTGCCACCCGACGACAGGAGTTGAGAAACACTGAAGCTTTCTTT | CATRRQELRNTEAFF | TRBV5-4 | NA | NA | TRBJ1-1
TGTGCCAGCAGTCACGTACAGGGGGGTTACACTGAAGCTTTCTTT | CASSHVQGGYTEAFF | TRBV11-1 | TRBD1 | NA | TRBJ1-1
TGTGCCAGCAGCTTAACTGAGGGGGCCGCACATGAGCAGTTCTTC | CASSLTEGAAHEQFF | TRBV7-3 | TRBD1 | NA | TRBJ2-1
TGTGCAAGTCGCTTAGAGAGACAGGGACCCCACACTGAAGCTTTCTTT | CASRLERQGPHTEAFF | TRBV12-2 | NA | NA | TRBJ1-1
TGCGCCAGCAGCCAAACCGGGACAACCCGGCACACCTTC | CASSQTGTTRHTF | TRBV4-3 | NA | NA | TRBJ1-2
TGTGCCAGCAGCTTAGGGACTAGCGGGGGGAATGAGCAGTTCTTC | CASSLGTSGGNEQFF | TRBV7-3 | TRBD2 | NA | TRBJ2-1
TGTGCCAGCAGTGACACTTTGCTACCCAACTACGAGCAGTACTTC | CASSDTLLPNYEQYF | TRBV25-1 | NA | once | TRBJ2-7
TGTGCCAGCAGCTTAATTATCACCGGGGAGCTGTTTTTT | CASSLIITGELFF | TRBV11-2 | NA | NA | TRBJ2-2
TGTGCCAGCAGCTCAGGAGGGGTTTGGCAGCCCCAGCATTTT | CASSSGGVWQPQHF | TRBV9 | NA | few | TRBJ1-5
TGTGCCAGCAGTCGGACAGGGCCGGGCAATGAGCAGTTCTTC | CASSRTGPGNEQFF | TRBV27 | TRBD1 | NA | TRBJ2-1
TGTGCCAGCAGCTTGTGGGGGCGGGACAATGAGCAGTTCTTC | CASSLWGRDNEQFF | TRBV11-2 | NA | NA | TRBJ2-1
TGCAGCGTTGAAGATTGGTTAGTCCAGTTTGAAGCTTTCTTT | CSVEDWLVQFEAFF | TRBV29-1 | NA | NA | TRBJ1-1
TGTGCCAGCAGCCCTACCCTGACAGGTGAAGCTTTCTTT | CASSPTLTGEAFF | TRBV7-9 | NA | NA | TRBJ1-1
TGCGCCAGCAGCCAAGACCTCCCCGGGACAGAGAGCAATCAGCCCCAGCATTTT | CASSQDLPGTESNQPQHF | TRBV4-1 | TRBD1 | NA | TRBJ1-5
TGTGCCAGCAGCTATCTTGGGGGGCCTGAGTTGTTCGCTGAAGCTTTCTTT | CASSYLGGPELFAEAFF | TRBV7-9 | NA | NA | TRBJ1-1
TGCAGCGTTGACGAAAGGACTGTGTCCCCCGGGCAGTTCTTC | CSVDERTVSPGQFF | TRBV29-1 | NA | few | TRBJ2-1
TGTGCCAGCAGTTGGGGGGAGATCCTGTTTTTT | CASSWGEILFF | TRBV6-4 | NA | NA | TRBJ1-4